This T cell receptor beta chain was obtained from a study of graft-versus-host responses after intestinal transplantation listed by TCRdb under 2021. For the study in its entirety: The transplants that recipients got were multivisceral, liver-intestinal, or isolated intestinal. Every recipient was given anti-thymocyte globulin induction, then maintenance tacrolimus and steroids for 2 to 3 years. Graft-versus-host and host-versus-graft alloreactive T cell clones were tracked in the graft, circulation and bone marrow after intestinal transplantation using bulk TCR-beta CDR3 sequencing. To identify alloreactive clones, pre-transplant mixed lymphocyte reaction products were sequenced and compared with unstimulated pre-transplant donor and recipient T cells. The cohort enrolled about two dozen intestinal transplant recipients, one of whom was a retransplant, and a few patients without pretransplant specimens were excluded. A peak of at least 4% donor T cells among recipient peripheral blood mononuclear cells was the definition used for donor T cell macrochimerism. Instead of going to the commercial service, samples from three later patients were sequenced in-house on an Illumina MiSeq and processed with MiXCR.

The protocol used for the library was the immunoSEQ multiplex PCR assay. For most patients, genomic DNA was isolated with the Qiagen DNeasy Blood and Tissue Kit and sent frozen to Adaptive Biotechnologies for TCR sequencing. For most patients, high-throughput TCR-beta CDR3 sequencing of genomic DNA was performed by Adaptive Biotechnologies. Per the authors' processing: TCR sequencing data were retrieved from Adaptive's ImmunoSEQ software for some 17 patients, whereas a few other patients were processed with MiXCR and VDJtools. To correct CD4 versus CD8 sorting errors, any sequence found in both subsets at a frequency ratio below 5:1 was removed. Because the origin of CDR3 nucleotide sequences shared between donor and recipient could not be assigned, those sequences were removed. At least 2-fold expansion over unstimulated cells and a minimum CFSE-low frequency of 0.002% (template counts) or 0.001% (read counts) were required for clones to be classified as alloreactive. Clones were considered mappable if detected in sequenced pre-transplant spleen, lymph node, or MLR CFSE-low populations of the donor or recipient. Cumulative frequency of alloreactive clones was calculated as a percentage of all sequences weighted by copy number. This is the immuneACCESS table as TCRdb keeps it, with only in-frame sequences that have V and J called. A part of the clones is gone; compared with another copy, unresolved V genes explain less than half, and the rest is unexplained. The V and J calls and clone size are taken from that table; D and trimming were inferred from the DNA. Across this sample there are around 120,000 clones, with 95% seen only once. 3% to 3.5% of the sample is in the top ten clones.

The time point label for this specimen denotes: cells obtained before transplantation from donor or recipient. CD3+CD4+ and CD3+CD8+ populations were FACS-sorted from unstimulated pre-transplant donor and recipient cells taken from spleen or lymph nodes. What the research found in general, with its limitations: GvH clones were detected in recipient bone marrow, and some of these GvH clones were observed earlier in ileal mucosa or blood, consistent with an intestinal mucosal origin. The relatively low number and heterogeneity of intestinal transplant patients limited the conclusions. In the allografts of patients with donor T cell macrochimerism, GvH to HvG T cell clonal ratios were high. Early after transplant, peak levels of circulating GvH clones were found to be associated with declines in HvG clones.

On this clone itself: Its antigen is not yet known. Base-call qualities are not available, and no considerably larger clone is one nucleotide away.

The sequences come from unstimulated CD8+ T cells sorted from spleen or lymph node cells, collected before intestinal transplant. The receptor comes from a human donor who received an intestinal transplant.

The base sequence is TGTGCCAGCAGCCATGATAGGGGGCGAGAGACCCAGTACTTC. Its product reads: CASSHDRGRETQYF. The chain links TRBV14 with TRBJ2-5; TRBD1 agrees with 7 junctional bases. The germline V gene specifies SGHDN as CDR1 and FVKESK as CDR2. V loses 3 bases at its end and J loses 4 bases; junction bases beyond the gene matches: 5. Including the terminal cysteine and phenylalanine, the CDR3 comprises 14 residues. Just the 42-base CDR3 DNA is kept, in frame starting at base 1. The full variable domain, completed from the reference TRBV14 and TRBJ2-5 proteins outside the CDR3, reads EAGVTQFPSHSVIEKGQTVTLRCDPISGHDNLYWYRRVMGKEIKFLLHFVKESKQDESGMPNNRFLAERTGGTYSTLKVQPAELEDSGVYFCASSHDRGRETQYFGPGTRLLVL.